A selection of T cell receptor beta chains follows, all from one sample in a study of OX40 agonist ivuxolimab in advanced cancers. Clones were read by immunoSEQ multiplex PCR, and TCRdb kept only the in-frame ones, dropping some. The sample holds about 95,000 clones, 75% to 90% seen once. The source material was CD4+ or CD8+ T cells sorted from blood, sampled in a trial of the OX40 agonist ivuxolimab. These receptors originate from an adult with an advanced solid tumor such as melanoma, head and neck, liver or kidney cancer. CDR3s include the opening cysteine and the closing phenylalanine or tryptophan. A D gene is named only where the DNA matches it firmly. The size field is filled for only some rows; it gives once, few, many or a size class.

>NA|TRBD1|TRBV18|TRBJ2-1
CASSPGQVGEQFF
TGTGCCAGCTCACCGGGACAGGTCGGTGAGCAGTTCTTC
>NA|NA|TRBV19|TRBJ1-1
CASSLSSLNTEAFF
TGTGCCAGTAGTCTCTCCAGCCTGAACACTGAAGCTTTCTTT
>NA|TRBD2|TRBV27|TRBJ2-2
CASTPGVKRGPTGELFF
TGTGCCAGCACCCCCGGGGTCAAGCGGGGACCCACCGGGGAGCTGTTTTTT
>NA|TRBD2|TRBV30|TRBJ2-3
CAWTLGTSGRSDTQYF
TGTGCCTGGACCCTTGGGACTAGCGGGAGGAGTGATACGCAGTATTTT
>NA|NA|TRBV9|TRBJ1-1
CASSVGPLKTEAFF
TGTGCCAGCAGCGTGGGTCCTTTGAAGACTGAAGCTTTCTTT
>NA|NA|TRBV15|TRBJ1-5
CATSRGQDSNQPQHF
TGTGCCACCAGCAGAGGACAGGATAGCAATCAGCCCCAGCATTTT
>NA|NA|TRBV4-1|TRBJ2-3
CASSLRGPANLPDTQYF
TGCGCCAGCAGCCTGCGGGGGCCGGCTAATCTCCCAGATACGCAGTATTTT
>NA|NA|TRBV5-1|TRBJ1-1
CASSLRGFDTEAFF
TGCGCCAGCAGCTTAAGGGGATTTGACACTGAAGCTTTCTTT
>NA|NA|TRBV11-3|TRBJ1-1
CASSENSDTEAFF
TGTGCCAGCAGCGAAAATTCTGACACTGAAGCTTTCTTT
>NA|NA|TRBV19|TRBJ2-2
CASMGRVVSGELFF
TGTGCCAGTATGGGCAGGGTAGTATCCGGGGAGCTGTTTTTT
>NA|NA|TRBV5-1|TRBJ2-7
CASRLGAEQYF
TGCGCCAGCAGGCTTGGGGCCGAGCAGTACTTC
>NA|NA|TRBV6-5|TRBJ1-5
CASTGGWYQPQHF
TGTGCCAGCACGGGGGGTTGGTATCAGCCCCAGCATTTT
>few|TRBD2|TRBV7-2|TRBJ2-7
CASSLAGGSSYEQYF
TGTGCCAGCAGCCTGGCCGGCGGGAGCTCCTACGAGCAGTACTTC
>once|NA|TRBV5-4|TRBJ2-5
CASSLAPPETQYF
TGTGCCAGCAGCTTGGCCCCACCCGAGACCCAGTACTTC